One and the same sample provided the 8 T cell receptor beta chains below, sequenced in a study of T cell responses to AZD1222 COVID-19 vaccine. Sequencing was performed with immunoSEQ multiplex PCR; in TCRdb, only in-frame clones are kept and a portion is missing. Counted here are 150,000 to 250,000 clones, under 95% occurring once; the ten biggest clones make up approximately 1%. The sample in question was peripheral blood, obtained 28 days after the second AZD1222 dose. The source is an adult who received the AZD1222 COVID-19 vaccine.

The chain recombines TRBV3-1 (or the pseudogene TRBV3-2) with TRBJ1-2; no clear D gene. This CDR3 is 11 amino acids long. The germline V gene encodes CDR1 LGHDT and CDR2 YNNKEL (reference sequence). With 2 bases removed from V and 4 bases from J, the gap between germline ends came to 2 bases. CDR3 nucleotides: TGTGCCAGCAGCCAAACCTATGGCTACACCTTC. Protein sequence: CASSQTYGYTF.

This chain joins TRBV7-2 and TRBJ1-2; D possibly corresponds to TRBD1 (6 bases). Trimming took off 1 base at V and 4 bases at J, with 10 bases between the two ends. Germline CDR1 is SGHTA and CDR2 is FQGNSA. This CDR3 has 14 amino acids. Here the CDR3 DNA reads TGTGCCAGCAGCTTAGACAGGGTACCCTATGGCTACACCTTC. Translating gives CASSLDRVPYGYTF.

This chain joins TRBV6-5 and TRBJ1-5; 8 nucleotides agree with TRBD1. The CDR3 sequence is 15 residues long. Per the germline V gene, CDR1 is MNHEY and CDR2 is SVGAGI. Trimming removed 6 bases from V and 6 bases from J; junction bases left unmatched: 10. Written as DNA, the CDR3 is TGTGCCAGCAGCAGGGACAGGCCGTCGAGTCAGCCCCAGCATTTT. Residues: CASSRDRPSSQPQHF.

The gene calls are TRBV29-1 and TRBJ1-1, with 11 bases that match TRBD1. The CDR3 spans 13 residues. Trimming removed 3 bases from V and 6 bases from J; junction bases left unmatched: 3. Germline lookup yields CDR1 SQVTM and CDR2 ANQGSEA. The CDR3 reads CSVDGTGGSEAFF. The CDR3 nucleotides are TGCAGCGTTGACGGGACAGGGGGATCTGAAGCTTTCTTT.

V usage is TRBV20-1 and J usage is TRBJ1-1, with D hard to call. Looked up from germline, CDR1 is DFQATT and CDR2 is SNEGSKA (reference sequence). The CDR3 spans 11 residues. The V end lost 3 bases, the J end lost 0 bases, and 2 bases lay between the germline ends. CDR3 bases: TGCAGTGCTAGGGTGAACACTGAAGCTTTCTTT. Protein product: CSARVNTEAFF.

The CDR3 region has the DNA TGTGCCAGCAGCTTCGCCGGGGCTCGGGGAAACACCATATATTTT. Translated: CASSFAGARGNTIYF. The rearrangement joins TRBV5-4 to TRBJ1-3, with D possibly matching TRBD1 (5 bases). The germline V gene has CDR1 SGHNT and CDR2 YYREEE (reference sequence). The CDR3 loop spans 15 amino acids. Trimming removed 2 bases from V and 4 bases from J, with 13 bases in between.

The chain links TRBV11-2 to TRBJ1-5; D might be TRBD1 (6 bases). Germline V gives CDR1 SGHAT, CDR2 FQNNGV. V lost 1 base and J lost 6, with 7 bases in between. The CDR3 spans 13 residues. The CDR3 here is CASSLGGLQPQHF. For the CDR3, the DNA is TGTGCCAGCAGCTTAGGGGGGCTTCAGCCCCAGCATTTT.

This clone has a single count. J is TRBJ1-5 and V is TRBV6-5; 10 bases agree with TRBD1. The CDR3 totals 14 residues. Germline V gives CDR1 MNHEY, CDR2 SVGAGI. Unmatched junction bases numbered 2, after V lost 7 bases and J lost 2 bases. DNA for the CDR3: TGTGCCAGCATGGGGACAGGGGGCAATCAGCCCCAGCATTTT. Its protein is CASMGTGGNQPQHF.